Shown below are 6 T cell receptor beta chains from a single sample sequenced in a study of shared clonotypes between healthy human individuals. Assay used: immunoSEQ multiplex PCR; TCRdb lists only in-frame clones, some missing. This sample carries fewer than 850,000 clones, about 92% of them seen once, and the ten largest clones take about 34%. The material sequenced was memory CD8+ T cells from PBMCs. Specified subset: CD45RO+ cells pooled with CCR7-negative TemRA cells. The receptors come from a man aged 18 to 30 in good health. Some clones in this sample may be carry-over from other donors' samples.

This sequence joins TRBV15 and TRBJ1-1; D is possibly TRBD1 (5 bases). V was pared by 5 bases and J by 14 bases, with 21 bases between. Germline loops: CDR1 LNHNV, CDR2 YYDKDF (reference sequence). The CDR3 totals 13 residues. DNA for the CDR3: TGTGCCACCAGCCCCTACGACAGCTCATCATCCTTCTTT. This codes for CATSPYDSSSSFF.

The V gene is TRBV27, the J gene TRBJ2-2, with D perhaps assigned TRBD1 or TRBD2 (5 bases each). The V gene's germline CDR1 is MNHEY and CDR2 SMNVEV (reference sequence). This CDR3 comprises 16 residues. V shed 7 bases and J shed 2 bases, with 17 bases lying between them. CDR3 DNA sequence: TGTGCCAGCACAAAAACCGGGACCAAAAACACCGGGGAGCTGTTTTTT. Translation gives CASTKTGTKNTGELFF.

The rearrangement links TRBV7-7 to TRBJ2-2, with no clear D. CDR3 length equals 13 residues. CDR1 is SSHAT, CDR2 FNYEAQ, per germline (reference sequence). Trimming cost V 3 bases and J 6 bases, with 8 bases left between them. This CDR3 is CASSFRVPGELFF. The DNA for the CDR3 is TGTGCCAGCAGCTTTCGGGTACCCGGGGAGCTGTTTTTT.

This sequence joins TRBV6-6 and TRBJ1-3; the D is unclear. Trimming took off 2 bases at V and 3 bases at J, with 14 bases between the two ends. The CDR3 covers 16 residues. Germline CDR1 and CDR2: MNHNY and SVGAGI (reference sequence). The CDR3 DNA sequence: TGTGCCAGCAGTTACGACCCCGGAGAGTTTGGAAACACCATATATTTT. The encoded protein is CASSYDPGEFGNTIYF.

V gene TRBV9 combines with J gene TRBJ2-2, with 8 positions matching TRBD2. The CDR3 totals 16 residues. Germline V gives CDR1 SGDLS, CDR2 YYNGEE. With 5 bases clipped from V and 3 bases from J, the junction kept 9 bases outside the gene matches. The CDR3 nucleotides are TGTGCCAGCAGTCCGGCGGGACTAGTCTACACCGGGGAGCTGTTTTTT. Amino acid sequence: CASSPAGLVYTGELFF.

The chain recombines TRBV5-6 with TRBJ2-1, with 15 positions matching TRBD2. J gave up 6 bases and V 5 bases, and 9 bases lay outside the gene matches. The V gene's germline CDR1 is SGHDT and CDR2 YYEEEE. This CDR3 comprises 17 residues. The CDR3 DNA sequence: TGTGCCAGCAGTCTGGGACTAGCGGGAGGCCGAGGCAATGAGCAGTTCTTC. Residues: CASSLGLAGGRGNEQFF.